The TCR beta chain under discussion was sequenced for a study of graft-versus-host responses after intestinal transplantation. Study details: Isolated intestinal, liver-intestinal, or multivisceral transplants had been given to the recipients. All of the recipients had induction that used anti-thymocyte globulin, then tacrolimus and steroids for 2 to 3 years. Study results and caveats: Some patients had graft-donor T cell macrochimerism. In their allografts, the ratios of graft-versus-host to host-versus-graft T cell clones were high. GvH clonotypes were identified within recipient marrow, with a subset emerging first in ileum or blood.

Details on this clone: Its antigen remains unknown.

The data were produced by immunoSEQ multiplex PCR, yet TCRdb's version contains in-frame clones alone and is incomplete. This sample has about 86,000 clones; less than 90% occur once, and the top ten carry under 0.3%. Germline V gives CDR1 MGHDK, CDR2 SYGVNS. With V trimmed by 1 base and J by 3 bases, 4 bases remained unmatched. The CDR3 loop spans 15 amino acids. The J gene is TRBJ2-7, the V gene TRBV25-1; 9 bases match TRBD1. This specimen was unstimulated CD4+ T cells sorted from spleen or lymph node cells, taken before transplant. The clonotype comes from a human donor who was the organ donor for an intestinal transplant. The CDR3 loop is CASSESTGGRYEQYF. In DNA, the CDR3 is TGTGCCAGCAGTGAATCGACAGGGGGACGCTACGAGCAGTACTTC.